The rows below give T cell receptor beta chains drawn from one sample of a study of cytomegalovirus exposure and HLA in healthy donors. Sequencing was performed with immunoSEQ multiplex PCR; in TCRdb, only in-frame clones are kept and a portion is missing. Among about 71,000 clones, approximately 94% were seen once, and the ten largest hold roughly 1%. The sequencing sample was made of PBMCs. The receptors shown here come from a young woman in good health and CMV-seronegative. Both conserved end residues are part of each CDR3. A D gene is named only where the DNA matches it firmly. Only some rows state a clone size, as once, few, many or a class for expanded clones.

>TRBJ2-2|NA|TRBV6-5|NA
CASSDSTKELFF
TGTGCCAGCAGCGATAGTACCAAGGAGCTGTTTTTT
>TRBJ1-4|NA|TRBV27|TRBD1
CASSSDRSNEKLFF
TGTGCCAGCAGTTCGGACAGGTCTAATGAAAAACTGTTTTTT
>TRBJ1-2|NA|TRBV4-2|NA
CASSRGEGEGYGYTF
TGTGCCAGCAGCCGGGGGGAGGGGGAAGGCTATGGCTACACCTTC
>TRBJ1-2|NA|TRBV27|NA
CASNSGGVDGYTF
TGTGCCAGCAATTCCGGGGGGGTAGATGGCTACACCTTC
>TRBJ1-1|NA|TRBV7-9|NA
CASSPSRGAGDTEAFF
TGTGCCAGCAGCCCGAGCCGCGGGGCTGGGGACACTGAAGCTTTCTTT
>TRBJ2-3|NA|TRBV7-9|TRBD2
CASSLGRTSGSTDTQYF
TGTGCCAGCAGCTTAGGGCGCACTAGCGGGAGCACAGATACGCAGTATTTT
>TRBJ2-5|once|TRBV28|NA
CASRSGYGETQYF
TGTGCCAGCAGGTCGGGGTATGGAGAGACCCAGTACTTC
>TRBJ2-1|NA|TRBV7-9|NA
CASSLAGVYYNEQFF
TGTGCCAGCAGCTTAGCGGGAGTTTACTACAATGAGCAGTTCTTC
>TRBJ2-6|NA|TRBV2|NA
CASSAQGFGGANVLTF
TGTGCCAGCAGTGCACAGGGATTCGGTGGGGCCAACGTCCTGACTTTC
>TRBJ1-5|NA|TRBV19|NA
CASSGGRNDQPQHF
TGTGCCAGTAGCGGAGGGAGGAACGATCAGCCCCAGCATTTT
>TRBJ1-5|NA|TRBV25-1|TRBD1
CASSDGQGVNSNQPQHF
TGTGCCAGCAGTGACGGACAGGGGGTCAATAGCAATCAGCCCCAGCATTTT
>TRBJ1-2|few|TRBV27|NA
CASSFPTGGYTF
TGTGCCAGCAGTTTCCCGACGGGTGGCTACACCTTC
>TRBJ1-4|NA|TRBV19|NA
CASSRPGIATNEKLFF
TGTGCCAGTAGTCGACCGGGGATAGCAACTAATGAAAAACTGTTTTTT
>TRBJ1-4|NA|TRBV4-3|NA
CASSQDKQGLNEKLFF
TGCGCCAGCAGCCAAGATAAGCAGGGTCTTAATGAAAAACTGTTTTTT
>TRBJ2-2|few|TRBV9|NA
CASSVLDTGELFF
TGTGCCAGCAGCGTACTAGACACCGGGGAGCTGTTTTTT
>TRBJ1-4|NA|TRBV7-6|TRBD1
CASSQENPGTGLEKLFF
TGTGCCAGCAGCCAAGAAAACCCCGGGACAGGGCTTGAAAAACTGTTTTTT
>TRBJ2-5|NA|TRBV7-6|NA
CASSWRQDRPTQYF
TGTGCCAGCAGCTGGAGACAGGACCGGCCGACCCAGTACTTC
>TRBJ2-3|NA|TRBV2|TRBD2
CASRTGLAGGRDTQYF
TGTGCCAGCAGGACTGGACTAGCGGGGGGGAGAGATACGCAGTATTTT
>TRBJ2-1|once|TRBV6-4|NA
CASSPGDENEQFF
TGTGCCAGCTCGCCCGGGGATGAAAATGAGCAGTTCTTC
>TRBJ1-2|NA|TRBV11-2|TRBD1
CASSPLRQGNYGYTF
TGTGCCAGCAGCCCCCTTCGACAGGGAAACTATGGCTACACCTTC
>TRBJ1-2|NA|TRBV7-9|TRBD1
CASSPDRGSYGYTF
TGTGCCAGCAGCCCGGACAGGGGTTCCTATGGCTACACCTTC
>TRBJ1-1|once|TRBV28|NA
CATRTPREGGTEAFF
TGTGCCACCCGGACCCCCCGGGAGGGAGGGACTGAAGCTTTCTTT
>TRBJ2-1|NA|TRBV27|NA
CASSSTRRFVF
TGTGCCAGCAGTAGTACACGGCGGTTCGTCTTC
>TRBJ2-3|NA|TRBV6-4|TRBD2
CASSEAGGPTDTQYF
TGTGCCAGCAGTGAAGCGGGGGGGCCCACAGATACGCAGTATTTT
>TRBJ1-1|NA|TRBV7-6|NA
CASSLAPRNTEAFF
TGTGCCAGCAGCTTAGCCCCCAGGAACACTGAAGCTTTCTTT
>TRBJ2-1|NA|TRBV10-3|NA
CAISFSGNEQFF
TGTGCCATCAGTTTCAGCGGCAATGAGCAGTTCTTC
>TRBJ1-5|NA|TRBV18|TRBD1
CASSVGQGAIGNQPQHF
TGTGCCAGCTCCGTCGGACAGGGGGCGATCGGCAATCAGCCCCAGCATTTT
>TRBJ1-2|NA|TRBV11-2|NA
CASSLNLESYGYTF
TGTGCCAGCAGCTTAAACCTAGAGAGCTATGGCTACACCTTC
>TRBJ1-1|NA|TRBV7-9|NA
CASSRRGKTEAFF
TGTGCCAGCAGCCGGCGGGGAAAAACTGAAGCTTTCTTT
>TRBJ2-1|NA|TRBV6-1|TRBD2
CASSLAGSSYNEQFF
TGTGCCAGCAGCTTAGCGGGAAGCTCCTACAATGAGCAGTTCTTC
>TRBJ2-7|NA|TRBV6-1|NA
CASLSPYEQYF
TGTGCCAGCCTCTCCCCGTACGAGCAGTACTTC
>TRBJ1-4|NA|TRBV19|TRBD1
CASSRTQGAREKLFF
TGTGCCAGTAGTAGGACACAGGGGGCGCGTGAAAAACTGTTTTTT
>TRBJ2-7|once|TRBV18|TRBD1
CASSRAGGGYEQYF
TGTGCCAGCTCACGTGCAGGGGGCGGGTACGAGCAGTACTTC
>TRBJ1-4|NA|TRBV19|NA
CASSPRGEKLFF
TGTGCCAGTTCCCCCAGGGGTGAAAAACTGTTTTTT
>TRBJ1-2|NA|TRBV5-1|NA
CASSLGSGQDGYTF
TGCGCCAGCAGCTTAGGTTCAGGGCAGGATGGCTACACCTTC
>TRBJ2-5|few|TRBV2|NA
CAGPVRVGETQYF
TGTGCCGGTCCAGTCCGGGTTGGAGAGACCCAGTACTTC
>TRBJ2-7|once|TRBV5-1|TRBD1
CASSSSGGSYEQYF
TGCGCCAGCAGCTCTTCAGGGGGCTCCTACGAGCAGTACTTC
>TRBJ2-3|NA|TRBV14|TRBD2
CASSQPRTSGGADTQYF
TGTGCCAGCAGCCAACCCCGGACTAGCGGGGGGGCAGATACGCAGTATTTT
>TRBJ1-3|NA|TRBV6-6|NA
CASSRDRSSGNTIYF
TGTGCCAGCAGCCGCGACAGGAGCTCTGGAAACACCATATATTTT
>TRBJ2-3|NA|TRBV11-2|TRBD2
CASSSLRGDTDTQYF
TGTGCCAGCAGTTCACTGCGGGGGGACACAGATACGCAGTATTTT
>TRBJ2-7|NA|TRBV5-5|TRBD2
CASSFLPTTIAGGYEQYF
TGTGCCAGCAGCTTCCTCCCTACTACCATAGCGGGAGGGTACGAGCAGTACTTC
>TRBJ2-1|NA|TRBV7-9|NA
CASSLSGIHEQFF
TGTGCCAGCAGCTTATCAGGTATCCATGAGCAGTTCTTC
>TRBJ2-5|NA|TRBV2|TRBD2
CASRVGLAGGPGRETQYF
TGTGCCAGCAGGGTCGGACTAGCGGGGGGGCCAGGTCGGGAGACCCAGTACTTC
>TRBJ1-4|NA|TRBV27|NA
CASTDSPNEKLFF
TGTGCCAGCACGGACAGCCCTAATGAAAAACTGTTTTTT
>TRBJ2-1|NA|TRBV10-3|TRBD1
CAISRDRGTYNEQFF
TGTGCCATCAGCCGAGACAGGGGAACCTACAATGAGCAGTTCTTC
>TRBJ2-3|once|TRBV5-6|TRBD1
CASSLAVGQVISTDTQYF
TGTGCCAGCAGCTTGGCCGTGGGACAGGTCATTAGCACAGATACGCAGTATTTT
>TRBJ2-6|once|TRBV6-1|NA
CASSDDGNSGANVLTF
TGTGCCAGCAGTGATGACGGGAACTCTGGGGCCAACGTCCTGACTTTC
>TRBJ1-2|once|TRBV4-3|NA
CASSQATQGERGYTF
TGCGCCAGCAGCCAAGCGACACAGGGAGAAAGAGGCTACACCTTC
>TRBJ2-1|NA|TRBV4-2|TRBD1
CASSHQGANEQFF
TGTGCCAGCAGCCATCAGGGGGCTAATGAGCAGTTCTTC
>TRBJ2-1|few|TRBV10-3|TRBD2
CAISDPSGGFSYNEQFF
TGTGCCATCAGTGACCCTAGCGGGGGTTTTTCCTACAATGAGCAGTTCTTC
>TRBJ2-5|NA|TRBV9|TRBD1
CASSDRDSLQETQYF
TGTGCCAGCAGCGACCGGGACAGCCTCCAAGAGACCCAGTACTTC
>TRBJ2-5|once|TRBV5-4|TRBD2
CASSLEFLAAGETQYF
TGTGCCAGCAGCTTGGAATTCCTAGCGGCAGGGGAGACCCAGTACTTC
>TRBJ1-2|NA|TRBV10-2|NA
CASSEQGGYGYTF
TGCGCCAGCAGTGAGCAGGGAGGCTATGGCTACACCTTC
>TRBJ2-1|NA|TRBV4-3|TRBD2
CASSLIAGGPLDEQFF
TGCGCCAGCAGCCTAATAGCGGGGGGGCCCCTCGATGAGCAGTTCTTC
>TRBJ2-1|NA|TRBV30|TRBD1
CAWSVQGRHEQFF
TGTGCCTGGAGTGTACAGGGGCGGCATGAGCAGTTCTTC
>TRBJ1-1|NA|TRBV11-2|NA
CASSLGATEAFF
TGTGCCAGCAGCTTAGGGGCCACTGAAGCTTTCTTT
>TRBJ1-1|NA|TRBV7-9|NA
CASSRRANTEAFF
TGTGCCAGCAGCCGAAGAGCGAACACTGAAGCTTTCTTT
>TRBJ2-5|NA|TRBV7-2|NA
CASSLDRGSRETQYF
TGTGCCAGCAGCTTAGATAGGGGGTCTAGAGAGACCCAGTACTTC
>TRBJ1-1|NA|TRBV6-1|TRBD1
CASYRGRGVLTEAFF
TGTGCCAGCTACAGGGGGCGCGGGGTTCTAACTGAAGCTTTCTTT
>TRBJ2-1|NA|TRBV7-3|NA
CASSLTAPPYNEQFF
TGTGCCAGCAGCTTAACAGCGCCTCCCTACAATGAGCAGTTCTTC